This T cell receptor (beta chain) was sequenced for a study of T cell repertoires in breast cancer. This clonotype was recorded at least ten times. An expanded emulsion RT-PCR with primers for all TCR V genes paired CD8+ T cell chains. This CDR3 comprises 12 residues. CDR1 is MNHEY and CDR2 is SVGAGI in the germline V gene. V was trimmed by 6 bases and J by 9 bases, leaving 12 bases between them. During the second nested PCR, blocking oligonucleotides suppressed genes that were not paired. TCRdb re-called the emulsion pairing reads with MiXCR, one entry per CDR3 protein. This sample has thousands of distinct CDR3 sequences, with around 40% found just once.

This TCR was sampled from a pool of human donors with breast cancer or a healthy control (not recorded which). Sequenced material: CD8+ T cells. J is TRBJ1-5 and V is TRBV6-5, with a tentative D call TRBD1 (5 bases). The CDR3 coding sequence is TGTGCCAGCAGGCAGGGAAGTATGCCCCAGCATTTT. As protein: CASRQGSMPQHF.